This T cell receptor (beta chain) emerged from a study of T cell changes during pregnancy in multiple sclerosis. Only in-frame clones appear in the TCRdb table, and some are missing; sequencing was by immunoSEQ multiplex PCR. The sample lists tens of thousands of clones, roughly nine tenths occurring once. CDR1 and CDR2 (germline): MNHEY, SMNVEV (reference sequence). This CDR3 contains 15 residues. Trimming shortened V by 6 bases and J by 1 base, and 15 bases separated the two germline ends. This chain connects TRBV27 to TRBJ1-1; D might be TRBD1 (6 bases). The sequence was collected from a female donor in good health, enrolled as a control in a pregnancy study. Here the sequenced sample was peripheral blood, taken in the first trimester of pregnancy. CDR3 residues: CASRLGGARNTEAFF. The CDR3, as DNA: TGTGCCAGCAGGCTTGGGGGGGCCCGGAACACTGAAGCTTTCTTT.